Listed below are T cell receptor beta chains from one sample, sequenced in a study of OX40 agonist ivuxolimab in advanced cancers. Sequencing was performed with immunoSEQ multiplex PCR; in TCRdb, only in-frame clones are kept and a portion is missing. The table includes more than 65,000 clones, about 91% detected once. The sequencing used CD4+ or CD8+ T cells sorted from blood, collected in a trial of the OX40 agonist ivuxolimab. These receptors all come from an adult with an advanced solid tumor such as melanoma, head and neck, liver or kidney cancer. CDR3s include the opening cysteine and the closing phenylalanine or tryptophan.

j_call v_call cdr3_aa
TRBJ2-3 TRBV5-4 CASSLRLAGGRRDTDTQYF
TRBJ2-3 TRBV27 CASSSAGVRSTDTQYF
TRBJ2-5 TRBV5-4 CASSNAGTGVRETQYF
TRBJ2-3 TRBV27 CASSLGPWGTDTQYF
TRBJ1-4 TRBV6-6 CASSVREREKLFF
TRBJ2-7 TRBV11-3 CASSPGGESKSYEQYF
TRBJ2-1 TRBV6-6 CASSYEAGVEQFF
TRBJ2-1 TRBV6-1 CASSEEDNPPYNEQFF
TRBJ2-7 TRBV6-1 CASSETGVHEQYF
TRBJ2-5 TRBV7-8 CASSSRDWTNEETQYF
TRBJ2-7 TRBV11-2 CASSSRPTSGEQYF
TRBJ2-6 TRBV9 CASSVGGYWDSGANVLTF
TRBJ2-7 TRBV5-1 CASSLLTGGFYEQYF
TRBJ2-7 TRBV27 CASSFSEAYEQYF
TRBJ1-1 TRBV6-5 CASSYWGSTEAFF
TRBJ2-1 TRBV2 CAGQAGEVSEQFF
TRBJ1-1 TRBV25-1 CASRGGQGGAFF
TRBJ2-5 TRBV7-2 CASSTDYVEYF
TRBJ2-5 TRBV18 CASSPLPSTGTRNF
TRBJ2-7 TRBV18 CASSPPAGSYEQYF
TRBJ2-1 TRBV28 CASSSSGLPSSYNEQFF
TRBJ2-5 TRBV19 CASQNQGFQETQYF
TRBJ1-2 TRBV7-2 CASSQGQHYGYTF
TRBJ2-1 TRBV6-6 CASRLWVGPYNEQFF
TRBJ2-5 TRBV19 CASTGGRAPQETQYF
TRBJ2-7 TRBV25-1 CASSVPGLAGAHEQYF
TRBJ2-3 TRBV10-3 CAIMADTQYF
TRBJ2-7 TRBV7-2 CASSLGSGRAYEQYF
TRBJ1-2 TRBV30 CAWNPPGNPNYGYTF
TRBJ1-3 TRBV28 CATRQLGNTIYF
TRBJ2-1 TRBV11-3 CASSSGGQGDEQFF
TRBJ2-4 TRBV18 CASSPPRGGAGGPSAKNIQYF
TRBJ1-4 TRBV5-1 CASSLGQGFEKLFF
TRBJ1-1 TRBV18 CASSPPTGPKTEAFF
TRBJ2-1 TRBV18 CASSPPGLADNEQFF
TRBJ2-1 TRBV11-3 CASTFGWGQNNEQFF
TRBJ1-1 TRBV5-4 CASSPTGVNTEAFF
TRBJ2-5 TRBV5-1 CASSLATGGPETQYF
TRBJ1-2 TRBV11-2 CASSLHRGENYGYTF
TRBJ1-3 TRBV30 CAYTVMGSGNTIYF
TRBJ2-5 TRBV6-1 CASSRPSFLQETQYF
TRBJ1-1 TRBV19 CASRGTGNTEAFF
TRBJ2-2 TRBV4-3 CASSQDLGVTTGELFF
TRBJ1-4 TRBV27 CASSFLASSGEKLFF
TRBJ1-5 TRBV6-1 CASSEQGDQPQHF
TRBJ1-5 TRBV2 CASSKDRAGNQPQHF
TRBJ1-2 TRBV19 CASTWDRGGGYTF
TRBJ2-2 TRBV5-1 CASSMGGTARTGELFF
TRBJ2-5 TRBV11-3 CASSFLGLAGGETQYF
TRBJ2-5 TRBV5-4 CASTTGTGAQETQYF
TRBJ2-7 TRBV6-1 CASTQGSLFMDEQYF
TRBJ2-5 TRBV9 CASSVEGQGWGETQYF
TRBJ2-1 TRBV19 CASSRYTGGAPNEQFF